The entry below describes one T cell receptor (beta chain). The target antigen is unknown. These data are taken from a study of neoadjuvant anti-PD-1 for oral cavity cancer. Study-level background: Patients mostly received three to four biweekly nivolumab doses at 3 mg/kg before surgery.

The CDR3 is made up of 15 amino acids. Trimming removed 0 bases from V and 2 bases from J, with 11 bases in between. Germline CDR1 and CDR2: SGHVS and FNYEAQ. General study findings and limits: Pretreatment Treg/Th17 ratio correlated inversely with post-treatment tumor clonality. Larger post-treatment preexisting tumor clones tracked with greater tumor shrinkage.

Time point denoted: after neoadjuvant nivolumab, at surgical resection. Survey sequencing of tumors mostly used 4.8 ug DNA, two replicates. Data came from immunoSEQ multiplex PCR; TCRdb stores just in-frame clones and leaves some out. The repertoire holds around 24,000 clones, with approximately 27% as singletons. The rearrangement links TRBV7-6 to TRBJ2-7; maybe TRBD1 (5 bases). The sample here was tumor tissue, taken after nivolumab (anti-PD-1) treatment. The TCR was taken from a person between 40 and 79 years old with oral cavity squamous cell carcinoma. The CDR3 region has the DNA TGTGCCAGCAGCTTAGCTGGACAAGGGCCCTACGAGCAGTACTTC. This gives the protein CASSLAGQGPYEQYF.